This is a list of T cell receptor beta chains from one sample in a study of T cell responses to AZD1222 COVID-19 vaccine. The protocol was immunoSEQ multiplex PCR, while the TCRdb copy is restricted to in-frame clones and leaves out a portion. The table records around 94,000 clones, 88% of them present only once. The sample was peripheral blood, taken on day 0 of AZD1222 vaccination. These receptors were taken from an adult in good health. The CDR3 runs from the conserved cysteine through the conserved F or W. The order of the fields is J gene, V gene, D gene, CDR3 DNA, CDR3 protein. The D gene is left open where the match is weak.

TRBJ2-3,TRBV9,NA,TGTGCCAGCAGCGTAGGGACTAGCACAGATACGCAGTATTTT,CASSVGTSTDTQYF
TRBJ1-5,TRBV18,TRBD1,TGTGCCAGCTCTCTGGGACAGGGGGCATATCAGCCCCAGCATTTT,CASSLGQGAYQPQHF
TRBJ1-1,TRBV5-1,NA,TGCGCCAGCTCCCAGTCCGGGACACTGAACACTGAAGCTTTCTTT,CASSQSGTLNTEAFF
TRBJ1-5,TRBV19,NA,TGTGCCAGTAGTAACAGCTTCAATCAGCCCCAGCATTTT,CASSNSFNQPQHF
TRBJ2-7,TRBV7-8,TRBD2,TGTGCCAGCAGCCCGGGACTAGCGGGGGACTCCTACGAGCAGTACTTC,CASSPGLAGDSYEQYF
TRBJ1-4,TRBV7-8,NA,TGTGCCAGCAGCTTCTCAGAGGTTTCTAATGAAAAACTGTTTTTT,CASSFSEVSNEKLFF
TRBJ2-1,TRBV24-1,NA,TGTGCCACCAGTGATTTAGACTGGCCTGACGGGGCATACAATGAGCAGTTCTTC,CATSDLDWPDGAYNEQFF
TRBJ1-1,TRBV5-5,NA,TGTGCCAGCAGCTTGGGTACAGTACCAACTGAAGCTTTCTTT,CASSLGTVPTEAFF
TRBJ1-1,TRBV5-8,NA,TGTGCCAGCAACATCTACGAAGGTCTGACGGACACTGAAGCTTTCTTT,CASNIYEGLTDTEAFF
TRBJ1-2,TRBV28,TRBD1,TGTGCCAGCGGCCTGACAGGGAACTATGGCTACACCTTC,CASGLTGNYGYTF
TRBJ1-2,TRBV6-2/TRBV6-3,TRBD1,TGTGCCAGCAGCCCTACTAGTCCCGGACAGGGGGAAGGCTACACCTTC,CASSPTSPGQGEGYTF
TRBJ2-1,TRBV7-8,NA,TGTGCCAGCAGCTTGAGGAGAGCAAATGAGCAGTTCTTC,CASSLRRANEQFF
TRBJ1-1,TRBV2,NA,TGTGCCACGGGGGGGGACACTGAAGCTTTCTTT,CATGGDTEAFF
TRBJ2-3,TRBV5-1,NA,TGCGCCAGCAGCTTGGCGGGAGTGAGCACAGATACGCAGTATTTT,CASSLAGVSTDTQYF
TRBJ2-3,TRBV7-2,NA,TGTGCCAGCAGCTTCCGCAGGCCGGGGGTCGATACGCAGTATTTT,CASSFRRPGVDTQYF
TRBJ2-7,TRBV27,TRBD1,TGTGCCAGCAGTTCGAGGGGACAGGGGACCTACGAGCAGTACTTC,CASSSRGQGTYEQYF
TRBJ1-1,TRBV7-9,TRBD1,TGTGCCAGCAGCCGACGAGGACAGGGGAAGACTGAAGCTTTCTTT,CASSRRGQGKTEAFF
TRBJ2-1,TRBV20-1,NA,TGCAGTGCTCTCAGCAATGAGCAGTTCTTC,CSALSNEQFF
TRBJ2-5,TRBV7-9,TRBD1,TGTGCCAGCAGCCACGACAGGGGAGGAGAGACCCAGTACTTC,CASSHDRGGETQYF
TRBJ2-1,TRBV6-1,NA,TGTGCCAGCAGTGAATTGGCGGGTAGTCTTGAGCAGTTCTTC,CASSELAGSLEQFF
TRBJ2-3,TRBV4-2,NA,TGTGCCAGCAGCCAAGATGACCGCCCCAGAGGGAGCACAGATACGCAGTATTTT,CASSQDDRPRGSTDTQYF
TRBJ2-7,TRBV7-7,NA,TGTGCCAGCAGCTTTCCCCGGAGGTGGTGCAGGCCTCCCTACGAGCAGTACTTC,CASSFPRRWCRPPYEQYF
TRBJ1-2,TRBV18,NA,TGTGCCAGCTCACCAGGAAAGAAATCCGTCTATGGCTACACCTTC,CASSPGKKSVYGYTF